Shown below are 30 T cell receptor beta chains from a single sample sequenced in a study of spatial heterogeneity in lung cancer. TCRdb processed the 5' RACE reads anew with MiXCR; each CDR3 protein has one entry. The repertoire holds 100,000 to 120,000 distinct CDR3 sequences, with 11% as singletons. Stated time point: blood at routine non-recurrence follow-up after resection. Sequences were derived from PBMCs, sampled at follow-up. These receptors all come from a female donor with early-stage non-small cell lung cancer.

The rearrangement joins TRBV15 to TRBJ2-5, with D uncertain. The V end lost 3 bases, the J end lost 5 bases, and 13 bases lay between the germline ends. This CDR3 is 14 amino acids long. Germline V gives CDR1 LNHNV, CDR2 YYDKDF (reference sequence). The CDR3 spells CATSSSGALETQYF. The CDR3, as DNA: TGTGCCACCAGCAGCTCTGGCGCATTGGAGACCCAGTACTTC. The full variable domain, with the rest looked up from reference TRBV15 and TRBJ2-5, is DAMVIQNPRYQVTQFGKPVTLSCSQTLNHNVMYWYQQKSSQAPKLLFHYYDKDFNNEADTPDNFQSRRPNTSFCFLDIRSPGLGDTAMYLCATSSSGALETQYFGPGTRLLVL.

In its sample, this clonotype was seen a few times. The genes are TRBV20-1 and TRBJ2-7; possibly TRBD2 for D (6 bases). In germline, CDR1 is DFQATT, CDR2 SNEGSKA (reference sequence). This CDR3 is 11 amino acids long. Trimming shortened V by 5 bases and J by 7 bases, and 12 bases separated the two germline ends. The CDR3, as DNA: TGCAGTGCTGTTCTCGGGGGTGAGCAGTACTTC. It encodes CSAVLGGEQYF.

Only a few counts were recorded for this clonotype. The rearrangement uses TRBV4-2 and TRBJ2-4, with TRBD2 as a possible D gene (5 bases). Trimming pared 1 base from V and 8 bases from J, leaving 12 bases between. The germline CDR1 and CDR2 sequences are LGHNA and YNFKEQ. The CDR3 sequence is 14 residues long. The CDR3 here is CASSQGLIGDIQYF. DNA for the CDR3: TGTGCCAGCAGCCAAGGTTTAATCGGGGACATTCAGTACTTC.

The genes are TRBV7-8 and TRBJ2-2; D gene uncertain. This CDR3 comprises 14 residues. V lost 2 bases, J lost 6 bases, and 10 bases lay in between. The V gene's germline CDR1 is SGHVS and CDR2 FQNEAQ. The CDR3: CASSLKAKAGELFF. The CDR3 region has the DNA TGTGCCAGCAGCTTAAAAGCGAAGGCCGGGGAGCTGTTTTTT. Based on the CDR3 plus reference TRBV7-8 and TRBJ2-2, the full variable domain is GAGVSQSPRYKVAKRGQDVALRCDPISGHVSLFWYQQALGQGPEFLTYFQNEAQLDKSGLPSDRFFAERPEGSVSTLKIQRTQQEDSAVYLCASSLKAKAGELFFGEGSRLTVL.

There are a few counts of this clonotype. CDR3 amino acids: CASSRGDGSYEQYF. The CDR3 DNA sequence: TGTGCCAGCAGCCGAGGGGACGGCTCCTACGAGCAGTACTTC. This rearrangement joins TRBV4-2 to TRBJ2-7; D is possibly TRBD1 or TRBD2 (5 bases each). Deletions cut 4 bases from V and 0 bases from J, with 10 bases between. Germline loops: CDR1 LGHNA, CDR2 YNFKEQ. The CDR3 has 14 amino acids.

This clonotype has a count of ten or more. The chain uses TRBV7-8 and TRBJ1-6; D is unresolved. The germline gives CDR1 SGHVS, CDR2 FQNEAQ. V lost 3 bases and J lost 7, with 10 bases in between. This CDR3 is 14 amino acids long. The CDR3 protein is CASSFRTRNSPLHF. The CDR3 region has the DNA TGTGCCAGCAGCTTTCGGACGAGGAATTCACCCCTCCACTTT.

Many counts were recorded for this clonotype. J is TRBJ2-7 and V is TRBV28; no reliable D call. The ends were cut back, 6 bases at V and 6 bases at J, with 12 bases in the middle. The CDR3 is made up of 12 amino acids. Looked up from germline, CDR1 is MDHEN and CDR2 is SYDVKM. CDR3 region: CASSLQRAEQYF. In nucleotides, the CDR3 is TGTGCCAGCAGCCTCCAAAGGGCCGAGCAGTACTTC.

This rearrangement joins TRBV7-3 to TRBJ2-1; tentatively, D is TRBD2 (6 bases). CDR3 length: 14 residues. From germline, CDR1 is SGHTA and CDR2 FQGTGA. Between the trimmed V and J ends, which lost 6 bases and 2 bases, there was a span of 11 bases. The CDR3 coding sequence is TGTGCCAGCAGTACCGGGACTGCCTACAATGAGCAGTTCTTC. This gives the protein CASSTGTAYNEQFF.

V and J are TRBV5-1 and TRBJ1-1; D gene ambiguous. The germline gives CDR1 SGHRS, CDR2 YFSETQ. V gave up 0 bases and J gave up 0 bases, with 9 bases separating them. The CDR3 is 15 amino acids. CDR3 region: CASSLEGQLNTEAFF. The CDR3, as DNA: TGCGCCAGCAGCTTGGAGGGCCAGCTGAACACTGAAGCTTTCTTT.

This clonotype has a count of ten or more. In DNA form, the CDR3 reads TGTGCCAGCAGCCTAGGGTTTTCCCCGAACACTGAAGCTTTCTTT. Translation: CASSLGFSPNTEAFF. The chain recombines TRBV3-1 with TRBJ1-1; D not certain. The ends were cut back, 4 bases at V and 1 base at J, with 13 bases in the middle. From germline, CDR1 is LGHDT and CDR2 YNNKEL (reference sequence). The CDR3 is 15 residues long.

Only a few counts were recorded for this clonotype. V is TRBV12-3 or TRBV12-4 and J is TRBJ1-1; D gene uncertain. The V and J ends lost 5 bases and 0 bases respectively, with 7 bases between them. This CDR3 has 13 amino acids. The CDR3 DNA is TGTGCCAGCAGTAACCTCTTGAACACTGAAGCTTTCTTT. This translates into CASSNLLNTEAFF.

The chain carries TRBV7-8 and TRBJ2-3, with D possibly matching TRBD1 (6 bases). The germline gives CDR1 SGHVS, CDR2 FQNEAQ. Trimming took off 2 bases at V and 6 bases at J, with 18 bases between the two ends. The CDR3 spans 16 residues. In DNA form, the CDR3 reads TGTGCCAGCAGCTTACATGGTGCAGGAACAGGGGATACGCAGTATTTT. It codes for CASSLHGAGTGDTQYF.

The chain joins TRBV6-2 or TRBV6-3 to TRBJ1-1, with D possibly being TRBD1 (6 bases). V lost 7 bases, J lost 3 bases, and 18 bases lay in between. The CDR3 consists of 15 residues. Germline assignment: CDR1 MNHEY and CDR2 SVGEGT. In DNA, the CDR3 is TGTGCCAGCAAGAAGATGGGGGCGCGGGACACTGAAGCTTTCTTT. As protein: CASKKMGARDTEAFF.

This clonotype appeared many times. The V gene is TRBV30, the J gene TRBJ1-1, with D unresolved. This CDR3 is 11 amino acids long. The germline gives CDR1 GTSNPN, CDR2 SVGIG (reference sequence). V dropped 0 bases and J dropped 5 bases, with 4 bases sitting between them. In DNA form, the CDR3 reads TGTGCCTGGAGTGTCGGAACTGAAGCTTTCTTT. Protein product: CAWSVGTEAFF. The full variable domain, its missing parts supplied by reference TRBV30 and TRBJ1-1, is SQTIHQWPATLVQPVGSPLSLECTVEGTSNPNLYWYRQAAGRGLQLLFYSVGIGQISSEVPQNLSASRPQDRQFILSSKKLLLSDSGFYLCAWSVGTEAFFGQGTRLTVV.

This chain connects TRBV6-2 or TRBV6-3 to TRBJ2-7; D is possibly TRBD2 (5 bases). CDR1 and CDR2 (germline): MNHEY, SVGEGT. This CDR3 is built from 14 residues. Trimming pared 9 bases from V and 0 bases from J, leaving 15 bases between. The CDR3 loop is CASTPGRASYEQYV. As DNA, the CDR3 is TGTGCCAGTACCCCCGGGCGGGCCTCCTACGAGCAGTACGTC.

The genes are TRBV6-5 and TRBJ1-6; D possibly corresponds to TRBD1 (5 bases). This CDR3 is 17 amino acids long. V was shortened by 5 bases and J by 4 bases, with 18 bases between the two germline ends. Germline V gives CDR1 MNHEY, CDR2 SVGAGI. This CDR3 reads CASSPTGRGRYNSPLHF. The DNA of the CDR3 is TGTGCCAGCAGTCCCACCGGAAGGGGACGATATAATTCACCCCTCCACTTT.

V and J are TRBV12-3 or TRBV12-4 and TRBJ1-6; 7 bases fit TRBD1. The CDR3 spans 16 residues. V lost 4 bases to trimming and J lost 0 bases; unmatched junction nucleotides: 3. The DNA of the CDR3 is TGTGCCAGCAGTTCGGACAGGAGCTCCTATAATTCACCCCTCCACTTT. It specifies CASSSDRSSYNSPLHF.

The genes are TRBV10-3 and TRBJ2-7, with unresolved D. Germline assignment: CDR1 ENHRY and CDR2 SYGVKD. There are 9 residues in the CDR3. V was trimmed by 8 bases and J by 5 bases, leaving 4 bases between them. In DNA form, the CDR3 reads TGTGCCATCTATGACGAGCAGTACGTC. Amino acids: CAIYDEQYV.

The V call is TRBV5-1, the J call TRBJ2-1; 7 nucleotides line up with TRBD2. Germline-derived CDR1 and CDR2 are SGHRS and YFSETQ. The CDR3 is 15 amino acids. The V and J ends lost 3 bases and 8 bases, in that order; junction bases with no gene match: 11. The CDR3: CASSYTGTTADEQFF. CDR3 nucleotides: TGCGCCAGCAGCTACACCGGGACTACGGCCGATGAGCAGTTCTTC.

With regard to this clonotype: The junction differs from germline at one of its ends, possibly a read error. The chain is built from TRBV10-2 and TRBJ2-5, with unresolved D. From germline, CDR1 is WSHSY and CDR2 SAAADI. This CDR3 comprises 12 residues. The CDR3 protein is CTSSENRETQYF. CDR3 sequence (DNA): TGCACCAGCAGTGAGAACCGGGAGACCCAGTACTTC.

This chain joins TRBV6-2 or TRBV6-3 and TRBJ2-1, with unresolved D. This CDR3 has 14 amino acids. V dropped 5 bases and J dropped 8 bases, with 16 bases sitting between them. Germline V gene lookup returns CDR1 MNHEY and CDR2 SVGEGT. CDR3 region: CASSPSRRPDEQFF. CDR3 coding DNA: TGTGCCAGCAGTCCATCCCGCAGACCAGATGAGCAGTTCTTC.

The rearrangement uses TRBV20-1 and TRBJ2-5; unclear D gene. This CDR3 is 11 amino acids long. Germline values: CDR1 DFQATT, CDR2 SNEGSKA (reference sequence). Trimming pared 5 bases from V and 4 bases from J, leaving 8 bases between. The CDR3 nucleotides read TGCAGTGCTTCCTGGGGAGAGACCCAGTACTTC. It yields the protein CSASWGETQYF.

In this sample, this clonotype turned up a few times. The chain has TRBV9 and TRBJ1-5; D may be TRBD1 (5 bases). Between the trimmed V and J ends, which lost 4 bases and 6 bases, there was a span of 17 bases. The CDR3 spans 15 residues. Germline assignment: CDR1 SGDLS and CDR2 YYNGEE. CDR3 residues: CASSNHAQGGQPQHF. CDR3 coding DNA: TGTGCCAGCAGCAATCACGCGCAGGGCGGTCAGCCCCAGCATTTT. The whole variable domain, filled in from reference TRBV9 and TRBJ1-5, reads DSGVTQTPKHLITATGQRVTLRCSPRSGDLSVYWYQQSLDQGLQFLIQYYNGEERAKGNILERFSAQQFPDLHSELNLSSLELGDSALYFCASSNHAQGGQPQHFGDGTRLSIL.

There are a few counts of this clonotype. The gene calls are TRBV6-2 or TRBV6-3 and TRBJ2-6; the match to TRBD1 covers 9 bases. The V and J ends lost 4 bases and 3 bases, in that order; junction bases with no gene match: 4. CDR1 and CDR2 (germline): MNHEY, SVGEGT. The CDR3 loop spans 16 amino acids. The DNA for the CDR3 is TGTGCCAGCAGTTTCGGACAGGGGAATGGGGCCAACGTCCTGACTTTC. It codes for CASSFGQGNGANVLTF.

The V gene is TRBV28, the J gene TRBJ1-2; a weak D match, TRBD1 (5 bases). The length of the CDR3 is 14 residues. The germline CDR1 and CDR2 sequences are MDHEN and SYDVKM. The V end was cut by 5 bases, the J end by 0 bases, with 10 bases between. The CDR3 DNA sequence: TGTGCCAGCAGTCCCGGGGGGACTAACTATGGCTACACCTTC. Its protein product is CASSPGGTNYGYTF.

CDR3 protein: CSARMSLGQYF. CDR3 coding DNA: TGCAGTGCGAGGATGTCGCTGGGGCAGTACTTC. J is TRBJ2-7 and V is TRBV20-1; D remains ambiguous. The CDR3 runs 11 residues. V gave up 6 bases and J gave up 9 bases, with 15 bases separating them. CDR1 DFQATT and CDR2 SNEGSKA come from the germline V gene (reference sequence).

This clonotype was counted only a few times. The chain is built from TRBV7-2 and TRBJ2-2; TRBD2 is a possible D gene (6 bases). Germline-derived CDR1 and CDR2 are SGHTA and FQGNSA. This CDR3 contains 16 residues. Trimming stripped 1 base from V and 4 bases from J, with 13 bases between. CDR3 in DNA: TGTGCCAGCAGCTTAGTCGCGGGGCCAGTCACCGGGGAGCTGTTTTTT. It specifies CASSLVAGPVTGELFF.

This clonotype has only a few counts. The chain employs TRBV29-1 and TRBJ2-3, with unresolved D. Trimming shortened V by 5 bases and J by 0 bases, and 9 bases separated the two germline ends. The CDR3 consists of 13 residues. The germline gives CDR1 SQVTM, CDR2 ANQGSEA. The CDR3 loop is CSVSQQSTDTQYF. The CDR3, as DNA: TGCAGCGTTTCACAGCAAAGCACAGATACGCAGTATTTT.

This clonotype was recorded a few times. The V gene is TRBV14, the J gene TRBJ1-1, with a tentative D call TRBD1 (5 bases). The CDR3 totals 13 residues. With 3 bases removed from V and 1 base from J, the gap between germline ends came to 6 bases. The germline gives CDR1 SGHDN, CDR2 FVKESK. CDR3 in amino acids: CASSQQGNTEAFF. CDR3 coding DNA: TGTGCCAGCAGCCAGCAGGGGAACACTGAAGCTTTCTTT.

The chain combines TRBV19 with TRBJ1-2; D is uncertain. Trimming shortened V by 0 bases and J by 2 bases, and 7 bases separated the two germline ends. The germline V gene encodes CDR1 LNHDA and CDR2 SQIVND (reference sequence). CDR3 length: 14 residues. CDR3 sequence (DNA): TGTGCCAGTAGTATAGATTCAACGAACTATGGCTACACCTTC. Its protein product is CASSIDSTNYGYTF.